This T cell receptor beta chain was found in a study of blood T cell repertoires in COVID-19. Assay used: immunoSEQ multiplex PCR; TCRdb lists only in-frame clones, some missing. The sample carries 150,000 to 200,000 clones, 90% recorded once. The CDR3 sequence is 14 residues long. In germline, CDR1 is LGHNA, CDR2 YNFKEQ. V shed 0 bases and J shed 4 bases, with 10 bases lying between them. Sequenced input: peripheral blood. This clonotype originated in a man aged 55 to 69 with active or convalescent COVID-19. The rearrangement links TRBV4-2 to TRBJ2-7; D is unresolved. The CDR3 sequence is CASSQDLKPYEQYF. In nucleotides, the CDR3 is TGTGCCAGCAGCCAAGATCTGAAGCCTTACGAGCAGTACTTC.